This is a list of T cell receptor beta chains from one sample in a study of cytomegalovirus exposure and HLA in healthy donors. TCRdb's table, derived via immunoSEQ multiplex PCR, lists solely in-frame clones and lacks some. The sample includes around 140,000 clones, over 80% of them seen just once. The sequenced sample was PBMCs. The receptors were sampled from a man between 18 and 35 years old in good health and CMV-seropositive. Each CDR3 is given with its conserved first and last residue. A D gene is named only where the DNA matches it firmly. Clone sizes are given selectively: once, few, many, or a class where the clone is expanded.

D,size,V,length,J,CDR3,DNA
-,-,TRBV27,13,TRBJ2-7,CASSYQGDYEQYF,TGTGCCAGCAGTTATCAGGGTGACTACGAGCAGTACTTC
TRBD1,-,TRBV25-1,17,TRBJ2-1,CASSKERPGQGYNEQFF,TGTGCCAGCAGTAAGGAGAGGCCGGGACAGGGGTATAATGAGCAGTTCTTC
-,-,TRBV6-5,16,TRBJ2-2,CASSYSAGLNTGELFF,TGTGCCAGCAGTTACTCCGCAGGATTGAACACCGGGGAGCTGTTTTTT
TRBD1,-,TRBV27,16,TRBJ1-5,CASSLSGQGEGQPQHF,TGTGCCAGCAGTTTATCGGGACAGGGAGAAGGACAGCCCCAGCATTTT
-,-,TRBV28,16,TRBJ1-5,CASRRGSDSGSQPQHF,TGTGCCAGCAGGCGTGGATCGGACAGCGGTTCTCAGCCCCAGCATTTT
-,-,TRBV19,15,TRBJ1-5,CASSIFRGGDQPQHF,TGTGCCAGTAGTATCTTTCGAGGGGGGGATCAGCCCCAGCATTTT
-,-,TRBV30,14,TRBJ2-6,CAWQSGAGANVLTF,TGTGCCTGGCAGTCGGGGGCTGGGGCCAACGTCCTGACTTTC
-,-,TRBV2,12,TRBJ2-1,CARQGSYNEQFF,TGTGCCAGACAGGGCTCCTACAATGAGCAGTTCTTC
-,-,TRBV27,14,TRBJ1-2,CASSLKGESSGYTF,TGTGCCAGCAGTTTAAAGGGAGAGTCGAGTGGCTACACCTTC
TRBD2,-,TRBV5-1,17,TRBJ2-3,CASSPEGLAGATDTQYF,TGCGCCAGCAGCCCCGAGGGCCTAGCGGGAGCAACAGATACGCAGTATTTT
TRBD1,once,TRBV7-8,15,TRBJ1-3,CASSRGDSTGNTIYF,TGTGCCAGCAGCCGTGGGGACAGCACAGGAAACACCATATATTTT
-,-,TRBV15,15,TRBJ1-4,CATSRGLSGGEKLFF,TGTGCCACCAGCAGGGGCCTGTCGGGGGGCGAAAAACTGTTTTTT
-,-,TRBV5-4,14,TRBJ1-1,CASSFAGANTEAFF,TGTGCCAGCAGCTTCGCGGGGGCGAACACTGAAGCTTTCTTT
TRBD2,few,TRBV6-5,15,TRBJ2-7,CASSGTSGTPYEQYF,TGTGCCAGCAGTGGGACTAGCGGGACACCCTACGAGCAGTACTTC
-,-,TRBV6-1,14,TRBJ1-6,CASSETERGSPLHF,TGTGCCAGCAGCGAAACAGAACGGGGTTCACCCCTCCACTTT
TRBD1,few,TRBV19,12,TRBJ1-6,CATGTGGSPLHF,TGTGCCACTGGGACAGGGGGTTCACCCCTCCACTTT
-,once,TRBV27,16,TRBJ2-5,CASSLPIDRLEETQYF,TGTGCCAGCAGTTTACCCATAGACCGATTGGAGGAGACCCAGTACTTC
TRBD2,once,TRBV6-4,15,TRBJ2-1,CASSDSALAGDEQFF,TGTGCCAGCAGTGACTCTGCCCTAGCGGGAGATGAGCAGTTCTTC
-,-,TRBV7-6,13,TRBJ1-3,CASSSFLGDTIYF,TGTGCCAGCAGCTCCTTTTTAGGGGACACCATATATTTT
-,-,TRBV2,16,TRBJ1-1,CASSDFGLSGDTEAFF,TGTGCCAGCAGTGATTTCGGACTTTCGGGGGACACTGAAGCTTTCTTT
-,-,TRBV14,15,TRBJ1-1,CASSAILFMNTEAFF,TGTGCCAGCAGCGCAATACTATTCATGAACACTGAAGCTTTCTTT
TRBD1,-,TRBV28,16,TRBJ1-2,CASSQGGTGVREGYTF,TGTGCCAGCAGCCAAGGTGGGACAGGGGTTCGTGAGGGCTACACCTTC
TRBD2,-,TRBV2,14,TRBJ2-1,CASSPSGRGSEQFF,TGTGCCAGCAGTCCTAGCGGGAGGGGTAGTGAGCAGTTCTTC
-,-,TRBV9,14,TRBJ2-1,CASSVDLALHEQFF,TGTGCCAGCAGCGTAGATCTAGCTCTCCATGAGCAGTTCTTC
TRBD1,-,TRBV6-5,14,TRBJ2-7,CASNNDRGDYEQYF,TGTGCCAGCAATAACGACAGGGGGGATTACGAGCAGTACTTC
TRBD1,-,TRBV27,17,TRBJ1-1,CASSRSGTGGSNTEAFF,TGTGCCAGCAGTAGGAGCGGGACAGGGGGATCGAACACTGAAGCTTTCTTT
-,-,TRBV9,19,TRBJ2-6,CASSSRVTLASPGANVLTF,TGTGCCAGCAGCTCCCGGGTCACCCTGGCATCACCTGGGGCCAACGTCCTGACTTTC
TRBD1,once,TRBV6-4,15,TRBJ2-7,CASSARAGGSYEQYF,TGTGCCAGCAGTGCCCGGGCAGGGGGATCCTACGAGCAGTACTTC
-,-,TRBV25-1,15,TRBJ1-2,CASSESSRAFYGYTF,TGTGCCAGCAGTGAATCGTCCAGGGCTTTCTATGGCTACACCTTC
-,-,TRBV4-2,15,TRBJ2-2,CASSQAAGVAGELFF,TGTGCCAGCAGCCAAGCGGCCGGGGTGGCTGGGGAGCTGTTTTTT
-,-,TRBV4-1,14,TRBJ1-1,CASSQPPMNTEAFF,TGCGCCAGCAGCCAACCACCTATGAACACTGAAGCTTTCTTT
TRBD2,-,TRBV5-6,13,TRBJ2-7,CASSRDYSHEQYF,TGTGCCAGCAGCCGGGACTACAGCCACGAGCAGTACTTC
TRBD2,-,TRBV4-2,14,TRBJ2-7,CASSQELAGYEQYF,TGTGCCAGCAGCCAAGAACTAGCGGGGTACGAGCAGTACTTC
TRBD1,-,TRBV5-5,16,TRBJ1-2,CASSLSGWTGDYGYTF,TGTGCCAGCAGCTTGAGTGGTTGGACAGGGGACTATGGCTACACCTTC
-,-,TRBV6-4,15,TRBJ2-6,CASSAMGPGANVLTF,TGTGCCAGCAGTGCTATGGGGCCTGGGGCCAACGTCCTGACTTTC
TRBD2,-,TRBV5-1,14,TRBJ2-7,CASNFRGGSYEQYF,TGCGCCAGCAACTTTCGGGGGGGATCCTACGAGCAGTACTTC
-,-,TRBV6-4,15,TRBJ2-1,CASSPNLATYNEQFF,TGTGCCAGCAGTCCGAATTTGGCGACTTACAATGAGCAGTTCTTC